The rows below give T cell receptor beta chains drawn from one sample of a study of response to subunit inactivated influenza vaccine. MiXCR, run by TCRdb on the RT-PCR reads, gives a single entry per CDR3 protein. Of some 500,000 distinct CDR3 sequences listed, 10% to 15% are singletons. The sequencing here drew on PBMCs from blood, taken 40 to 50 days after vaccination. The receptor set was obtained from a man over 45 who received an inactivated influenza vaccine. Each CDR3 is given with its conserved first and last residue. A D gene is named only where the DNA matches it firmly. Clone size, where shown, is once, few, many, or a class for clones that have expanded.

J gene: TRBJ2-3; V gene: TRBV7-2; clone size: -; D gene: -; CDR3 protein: CASSLSEPTRTDTQYF; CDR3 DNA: TGTGCCAGCAGCTTGAGCGAACCAACCCGCACAGATACGCAGTATTTT
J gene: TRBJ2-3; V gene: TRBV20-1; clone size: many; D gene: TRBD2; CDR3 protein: CSAGGLAGFPDTQYF; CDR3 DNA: TGCAGTGCTGGGGGACTAGCGGGTTTTCCAGATACGCAGTATTTT
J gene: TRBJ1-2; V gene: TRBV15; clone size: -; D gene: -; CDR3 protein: CATSSRRNYGYTF; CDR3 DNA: TGTGCCACCAGCAGCCGACGGAATTATGGCTACACCTTC
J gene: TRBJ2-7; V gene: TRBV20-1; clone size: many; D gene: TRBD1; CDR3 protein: CSARGDRWAYEQYF; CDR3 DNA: TGCAGTGCTAGGGGGGACAGGTGGGCCTACGAGCAGTACTTC
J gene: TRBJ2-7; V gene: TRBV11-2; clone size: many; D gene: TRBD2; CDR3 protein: CASSGGTSGPYEQYF; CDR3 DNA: TGTGCCAGCAGCGGTGGGACTAGCGGTCCCTACGAGCAGTACTTC
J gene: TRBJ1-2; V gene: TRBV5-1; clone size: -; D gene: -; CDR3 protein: CASSPRPEIPYGYTF; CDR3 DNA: TGCGCCAGCAGCCCAAGGCCTGAGATTCCCTATGGCTACACCTTC
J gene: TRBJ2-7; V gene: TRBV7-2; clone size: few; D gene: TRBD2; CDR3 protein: CASSVLTSGRAYEQYF; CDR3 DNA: TGTGCCAGCAGCGTCTTGACTAGCGGGAGGGCCTACGAGCAGTACTTC
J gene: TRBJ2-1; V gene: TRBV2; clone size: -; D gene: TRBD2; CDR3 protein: CASSPRTSGGAAEQFF; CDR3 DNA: TGTGCCAGCAGTCCCCGGACTAGCGGGGGGGCGGCTGAGCAGTTCTTC
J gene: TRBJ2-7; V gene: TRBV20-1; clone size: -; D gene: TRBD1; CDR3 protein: CSAKSYRTGHREQYF; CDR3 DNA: TGCAGTGCTAAATCGTATCGGACAGGGCACAGGGAGCAGTACTTC
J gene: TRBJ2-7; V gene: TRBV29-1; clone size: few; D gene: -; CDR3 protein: CSVGDRSGYEQYF; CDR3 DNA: TGCAGCGTTGGGGATAGGAGTGGCTACGAGCAGTACTTC
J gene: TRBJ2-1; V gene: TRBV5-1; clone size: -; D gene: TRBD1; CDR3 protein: CASSWTGDAYNEQFF; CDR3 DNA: TGCGCCAGCAGCTGGACAGGGGATGCCTACAATGAGCAGTTCTTC
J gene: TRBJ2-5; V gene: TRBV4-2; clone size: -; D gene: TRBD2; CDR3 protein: CASSLGTSPGGETQYF; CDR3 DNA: TGTGCCAGCAGCCTGGGGACTAGCCCAGGGGGGGAGACCCAGTACTTC
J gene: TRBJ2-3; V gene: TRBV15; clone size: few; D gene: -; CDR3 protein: CATSRDRLGGTDTQYF; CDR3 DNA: TGTGCCACCAGCAGAGATCGATTAGGAGGCACAGATACGCAGTATTTT
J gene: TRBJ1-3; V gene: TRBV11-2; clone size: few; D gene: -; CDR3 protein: CASSLPAIGQFYSGNTIYF; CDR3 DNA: TGTGCCAGCAGCTTACCAGCAATAGGACAGTTCTACTCTGGAAACACCATATATTTT
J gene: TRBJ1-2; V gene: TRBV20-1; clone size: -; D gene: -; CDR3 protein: CSAKVTGLDGYTF; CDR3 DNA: TGCAGTGCGAAGGTGACCGGGTTGGATGGCTACACCTTC
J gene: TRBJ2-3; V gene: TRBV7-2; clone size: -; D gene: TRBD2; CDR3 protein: CASSLTALRELLDTQYF; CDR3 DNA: TGTGCCAGCAGCTTAACCGCGTTGCGGGAGCTTCTAGATACGCAGTATTTT
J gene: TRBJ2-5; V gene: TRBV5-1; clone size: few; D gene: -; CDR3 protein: CASSAGPTETQYF; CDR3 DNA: TGCGCCAGCAGCGCGGGACCTACCGAGACCCAGTACTTC
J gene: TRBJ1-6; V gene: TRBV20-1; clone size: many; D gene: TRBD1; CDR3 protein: CSASGGRSPLHF; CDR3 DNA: TGCAGTGCTTCAGGGGGCCGCTCACCCCTCCACTTT
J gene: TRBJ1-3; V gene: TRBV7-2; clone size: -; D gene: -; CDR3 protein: CASSATGYSGNTIYF; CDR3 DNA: TGTGCCAGCAGCGCAACAGGGTACTCTGGAAACACCATATATTTT
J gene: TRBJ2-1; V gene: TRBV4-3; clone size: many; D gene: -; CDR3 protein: CASSQDDVSSYNEQFF; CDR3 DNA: TGCGCCAGCAGCCAAGATGACGTTAGCTCCTACAATGAGCAGTTCTTC
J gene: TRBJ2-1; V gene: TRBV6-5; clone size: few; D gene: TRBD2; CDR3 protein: CASSSLAGGGNEQFF; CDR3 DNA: TGTGCCAGCAGTTCCCTAGCGGGAGGGGGCAATGAGCAGTTCTTC
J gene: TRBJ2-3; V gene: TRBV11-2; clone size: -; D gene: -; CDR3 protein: CASSLRGPSTDTQYF; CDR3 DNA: TGTGCCAGCAGCCTAAGAGGGCCAAGCACAGATACGCAGTATTTT
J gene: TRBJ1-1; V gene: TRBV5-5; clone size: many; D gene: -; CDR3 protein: CASSQTPNTEAFF; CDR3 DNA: TGTGCCAGCAGTCAAACACCTAACACTGAAGCTTTCTTT
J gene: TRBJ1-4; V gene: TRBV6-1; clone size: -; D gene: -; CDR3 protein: CASRQGSYEKLFF; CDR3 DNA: TGTGCCAGCAGGCAGGGATCGTATGAAAAACTGTTTTTT
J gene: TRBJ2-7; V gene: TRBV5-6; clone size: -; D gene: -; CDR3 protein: CASTSAGYYEQYF; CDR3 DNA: TGTGCCAGCACCTCGGCGGGGTACTACGAGCAGTACTTC
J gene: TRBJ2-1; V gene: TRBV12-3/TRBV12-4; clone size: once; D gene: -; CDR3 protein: CASSLSGSLNEQVF; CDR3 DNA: TGTGCCAGCAGTTTATCGGGTTCGCTCAATGAGCAGGTCTTC
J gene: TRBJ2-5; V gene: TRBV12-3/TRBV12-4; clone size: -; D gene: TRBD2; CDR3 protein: CASSLQAGVGETQYF; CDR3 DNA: TGTGCCAGCAGCCTCCAGGCGGGGGTTGGAGAGACCCAGTACTTC
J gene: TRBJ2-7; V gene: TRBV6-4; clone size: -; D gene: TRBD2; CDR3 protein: CASSGPELAGGHPIAYEQYF; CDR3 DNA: TGTGCCAGCAGTGGACCCGAACTAGCGGGAGGCCACCCGATAGCCTACGAGCAGTACTTC
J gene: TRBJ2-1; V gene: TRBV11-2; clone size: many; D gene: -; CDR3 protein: CASSFSGSNEQFF; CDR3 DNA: TGTGCCAGCAGCTTTTCAGGGTCCAATGAGCAGTTCTTC
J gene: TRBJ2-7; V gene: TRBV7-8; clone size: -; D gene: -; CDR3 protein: CASSLASQPGDYEQYF; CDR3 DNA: TGTGCCAGCAGCTTAGCGTCCCAGCCGGGGGACTACGAGCAGTACTTC
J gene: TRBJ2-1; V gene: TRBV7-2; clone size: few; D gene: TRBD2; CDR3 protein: CASSTRPGLAGANEQFF; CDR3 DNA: TGTGCCAGCAGCACACGTCCGGGACTAGCGGGCGCCAATGAGCAGTTCTTC
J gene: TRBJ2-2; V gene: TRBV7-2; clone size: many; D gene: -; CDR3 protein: CASSSPTGSRELFF; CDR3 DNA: TGTGCCAGCAGCTCACCGACAGGTTCCCGGGAGCTGTTTTTT
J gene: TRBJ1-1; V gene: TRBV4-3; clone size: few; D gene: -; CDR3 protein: CASSQAWTVNTEAFF; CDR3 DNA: TGCGCCAGCAGCCAAGCTTGGACGGTGAACACTGAAGCTTTCTTT
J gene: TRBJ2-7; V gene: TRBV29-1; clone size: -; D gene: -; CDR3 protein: CSVDLGSREQYF; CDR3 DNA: TGCAGCGTTGATTTGGGGTCGCGCGAGCAGTACTTC
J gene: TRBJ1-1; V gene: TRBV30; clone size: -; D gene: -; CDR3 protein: CAWSVRGLNTEAFF; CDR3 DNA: TGTGCCTGGAGTGTCCGGGGGCTGAACACTGAAGCTTTCTTT
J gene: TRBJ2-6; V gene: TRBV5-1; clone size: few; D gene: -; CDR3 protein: CASSTGQFVTANVLTF; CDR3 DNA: TGCGCCAGCAGCACAGGACAGTTCGTTACGGCCAACGTCCTGACTTTC
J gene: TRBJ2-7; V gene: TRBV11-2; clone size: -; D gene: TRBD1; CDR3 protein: CASSLVGQGYPYEQYF; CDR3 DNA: TGTGCCAGCAGCTTAGTGGGACAGGGGTACCCCTACGAGCAGTACTTC
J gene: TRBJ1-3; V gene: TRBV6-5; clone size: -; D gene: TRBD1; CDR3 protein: CASSYGTGAGNTIYF; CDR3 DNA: TGTGCCAGCAGTTACGGGACAGGGGCTGGAAACACCATATATTTT
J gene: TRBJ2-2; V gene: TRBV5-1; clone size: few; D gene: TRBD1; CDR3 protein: CASSYDRGDTGELFF; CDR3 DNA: TGCGCCAGCAGCTACGACAGGGGTGACACCGGGGAGCTGTTTTTT
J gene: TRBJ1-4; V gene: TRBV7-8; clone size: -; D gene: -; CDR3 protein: CASSVRTARLSTNEKLFF; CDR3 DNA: TGTGCCAGCAGCGTCCGGACAGCCCGACTATCAACTAATGAAAAACTGTTTTTT
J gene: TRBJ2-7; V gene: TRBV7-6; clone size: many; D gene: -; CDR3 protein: CASSAGQLYEQYF; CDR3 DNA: TGTGCCAGCAGCGCGGGACAGTTATACGAGCAGTACTTC
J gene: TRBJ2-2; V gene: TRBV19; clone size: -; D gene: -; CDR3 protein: CASSSWGLGDTGELFF; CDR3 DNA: TGTGCCAGTAGTAGCTGGGGGCTGGGTGACACCGGGGAGCTGTTTTTT
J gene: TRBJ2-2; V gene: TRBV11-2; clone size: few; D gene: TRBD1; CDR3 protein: CASSALTGTNTGELFF; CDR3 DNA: TGTGCCAGCAGCGCCCTGACAGGGACGAACACCGGGGAGCTGTTTTTT
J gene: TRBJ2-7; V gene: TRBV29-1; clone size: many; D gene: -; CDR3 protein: CSVEFAGRPNPYEQYF; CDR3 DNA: TGCAGCGTTGAATTTGCGGGACGTCCGAACCCCTACGAGCAGTACTTC
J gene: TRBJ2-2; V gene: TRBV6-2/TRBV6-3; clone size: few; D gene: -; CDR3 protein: CASSRTLTNGELFF; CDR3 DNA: TGTGCCAGCAGCCGAACCCTTACGAACGGGGAGCTGTTTTTT
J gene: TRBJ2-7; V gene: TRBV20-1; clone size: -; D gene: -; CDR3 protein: CSGRGLGYGEQYF; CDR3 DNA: TGCAGTGGGAGAGGCTTAGGGTATGGCGAGCAGTACTTC
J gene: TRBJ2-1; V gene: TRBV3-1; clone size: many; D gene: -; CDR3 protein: CASSQAGLEQFF; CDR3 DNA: TGTGCCAGCAGCCAAGCCGGACTAGAGCAGTTCTTC
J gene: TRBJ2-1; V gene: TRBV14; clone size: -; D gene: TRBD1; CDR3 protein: CASSQTGARNNEQFF; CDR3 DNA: TGTGCCAGCAGCCAGACAGGGGCAAGGAACAATGAGCAGTTCTTC
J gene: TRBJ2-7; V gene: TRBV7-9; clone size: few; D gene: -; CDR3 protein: CASSLIDEQYF; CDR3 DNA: TGTGCCAGCAGCTTAATTGACGAGCAGTACTTC
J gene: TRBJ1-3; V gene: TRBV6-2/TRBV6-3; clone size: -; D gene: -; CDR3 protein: CASTATAGNTIYF; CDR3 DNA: TGTGCCAGCACCGCTACAGCTGGAAACACCATATATTTT
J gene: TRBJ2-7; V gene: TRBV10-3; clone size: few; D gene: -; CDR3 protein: CAISGTTGGFFYEQYF; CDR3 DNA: TGTGCCATCAGTGGAACGACAGGCGGGTTCTTCTACGAGCAGTACTTC
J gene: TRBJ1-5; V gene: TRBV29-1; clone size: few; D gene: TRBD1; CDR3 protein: CSVVGTGDNQPQHF; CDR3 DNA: TGCAGCGTTGTGGGGACAGGTGATAATCAGCCCCAGCATTTT
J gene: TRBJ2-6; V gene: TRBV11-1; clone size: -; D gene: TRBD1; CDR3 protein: CASSLVGQGIPGANVLTF; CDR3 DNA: TGTGCCAGCAGCTTAGTCGGACAGGGGATCCCTGGGGCCAACGTCCTGACTTTC
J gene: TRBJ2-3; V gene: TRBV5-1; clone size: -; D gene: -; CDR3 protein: CASSSSGNTDTQYF; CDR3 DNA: TGCGCCAGCAGCTCCAGCGGAAACACAGATACGCAGTATTTT
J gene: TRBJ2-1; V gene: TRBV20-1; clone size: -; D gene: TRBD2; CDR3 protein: CSARDWNLGDYPYNEQFF; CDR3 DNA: TGCAGTGCTAGAGATTGGAACCTTGGGGACTACCCCTACAATGAGCAGTTCTTC